This T cell receptor beta chain is drawn from a study of shared clonotypes between healthy human individuals. Study as a whole: Three CD4 naive, three CD4 memory, two CD8 naive and one CD8 memory plate were used per donor.

This clone was seen once. Trimming cost V 6 bases and J 2 bases, with 11 bases left between them. The CDR3 is made up of 14 amino acids. In germline, CDR1 is KGHSH, CDR2 LQKENI. Here immunoSEQ multiplex PCR was the method, and the copy in TCRdb shows in-frame clones only, minus some. The table shows about 230,000 clones, with just over 65% occurring only once. The sequence came from a man aged 25 to 45 in good health. The chain is built from TRBV18 and TRBJ2-1; D is unclear. The sequenced sample was memory CD4+ T cells sorted from blood. As for subset: CD45RA-negative fraction. The DNA for the CDR3 is TGTGCCAGCTCTCTGGATTTAACCTACAATGAGCAGTTCTTC. Protein sequence: CASSLDLTYNEQFF.